This paragraph reports one TCR beta chain. Its antigen remains undetermined. No base qualities exist here, and no much larger clone lies one base off it. In the paper's terms, the time point label means: about four weeks on oral tofacitinib. The treatment or condition label, as the study defines it: oral pan-JAK inhibitor, 5-10 mg twice daily. Lesional scalp punch biopsies and peripheral blood were collected from alopecia areata patients. PBMCs were isolated by density centrifugation and stained for CD3, CD4 and CD8, and CD4+ and CD8+ T cells were sorted on a FACSAria. This sample is drawn from a study of CD8+ T cells in alopecia areata (dated by TCRdb to 2017 to 2018). Background on the whole study: Treated patients were enrolled in an open-label pilot trial of oral tofacitinib, 5 to 10 mg twice daily, for moderate-to-severe alopecia areata. Tofacitinib was given for 6 to 18 months, followed by 6 months of follow-up off drug to assess delayed response and recurrence. For the treated patients, the SALT score, which quantifies what percentage of scalp surface area is affected, served as the measure of disease severity. In both human patients and the C3H/HeJ mouse model, the study applied high-throughput TCRbeta sequencing to look at T cell clonal expansion in alopecia areata. In humans, TCRbeta sequencing was performed on scalp tissue and on sorted CD4+ and CD8+ peripheral blood T cells from healthy controls and from patients with patchy or totalis/universalis alopecia areata. Biopsies were taken from tofacitinib-treated patients at baseline and at 4 and 24 weeks of treatment, and a later scalp biopsy was taken in several of the tofacitinib-treated patients. Scalp clonality was compared among normal scalp (n=4), patchy alopecia areata scalp (n=8), and alopecia totalis/universalis scalp (n=8). The RNA source kit depended on sample type: the PAXgene miRNA kit for fixed scalp, the miRNeasy kit for PBMCs, and the RNeasy kit for mouse skin. Amplification of TCRbeta CDR3 regions was done by immunoSEQ multiplex PCR using 35 Vbeta forward primers and 13 Jbeta reverse primers.

The full study reports these points: Many expanded lesional clones persisted in scalp and blood during tofacitinib treatment, which may partly explain relapse after stopping treatment. Scalp clonality and the number of expanded CD8+ clones among the top 100 scalp clones were significantly decreased by tofacitinib. Shared TCR sequences between patients were less evident than in mice, which may be partly attributable to HLA diversity in the patient population. Higher clonality and more expanded CD8+ clones were observed in lesional scalp than in normal scalp, particularly in alopecia totalis/universalis, a finding suggestive of antigenic drive. Resident alphabeta T cells in normal human skin are also sequenced, complicating scalp TCR repertoire analysis, unlike mouse skin dominated by gammadelta T cells. The treated cohort was small, with a single nonresponder, so links between baseline CD8+ expansion and response need larger studies.

The CDR3, cysteine through phenylalanine, is 14 amino acids long. Of all the DNA, just the CDR3 is kept, 42 bases in frame from base 1. The germline ends are 14 bases apart after V is trimmed by 0 bases and J by 6 bases. CDR1 and CDR2 are read off the germline V gene (reference sequence) as GTSNPN and SVGIG. To prepare the library, the immunoSEQ multiplex PCR assay was applied. RNA was extracted from all samples and reverse transcribed into cDNA as template for TCR sequencing. First-strand cDNA was synthesized with SuperScript III using a 2:1 mix of oligo-dT and random hexamers. A synthetic immune receptor repertoire was used to assess amplification bias, and residual bias was removed computationally. Per the original workflow: Raw reads were preprocessed for error removal, and CDR3 was defined according to IMGT conventions as running from the conserved cysteine to phenylalanine. To get clonality, Shannon entropy was normalized by log2 of the number of productive unique TCRs and the result was subtracted from 1. Whether scalp clones were CD4 or CD8 was inferred by matching scalp TCRbeta sequences against CD4 and CD8 repertoires sorted from blood. As stored in TCRdb, this immuneACCESS dataset retains in-frame rearrangements with V and J assigned. A fraction of the clones does not appear; measured against another copy, unresolved V genes explain less than half of the discrepancy, and the remainder lacks a known reason. For V, J and clone size, that table is used; D and trimming come from the DNA. Within this sample are about 210,000 clones, with less than 75% of them counted one time only. The ten biggest clones cover 1.5% to 2% of the sample.

The sample consisted of CD4+ T cells sorted from blood, taken at week 4, from a patient treated with tofacitinib. Here the chain combines TRBV30 and TRBJ1-2, with the D gene not clear enough to name. The receptor comes from a human donor with alopecia areata. The nucleotide sequence reads as follows: TGTGCCTGGAGTGTTGGGCAGCAGGTCAATGGCTACACCTTC. This sequence encodes CAWSVGQQVNGYTF.